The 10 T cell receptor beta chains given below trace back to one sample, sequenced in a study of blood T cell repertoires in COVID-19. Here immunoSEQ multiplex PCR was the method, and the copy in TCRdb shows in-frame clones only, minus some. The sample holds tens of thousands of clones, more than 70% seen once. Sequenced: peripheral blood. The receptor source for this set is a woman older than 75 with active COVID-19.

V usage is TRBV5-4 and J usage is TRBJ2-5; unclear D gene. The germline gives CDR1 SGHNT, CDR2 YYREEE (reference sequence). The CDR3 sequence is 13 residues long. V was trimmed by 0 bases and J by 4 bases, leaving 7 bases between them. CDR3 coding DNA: TGTGCCAGCAGCTTGGAACCTAGAGAGACCCAGTACTTC. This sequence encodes CASSLEPRETQYF.

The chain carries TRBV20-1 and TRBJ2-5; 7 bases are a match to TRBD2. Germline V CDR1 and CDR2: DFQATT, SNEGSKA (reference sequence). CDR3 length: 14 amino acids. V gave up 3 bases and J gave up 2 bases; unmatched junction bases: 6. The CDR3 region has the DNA TGCAGTGCTAGTAGGGGTAGCGGGCAAGAGACCCAGTACTTC. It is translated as CSASRGSGQETQYF.

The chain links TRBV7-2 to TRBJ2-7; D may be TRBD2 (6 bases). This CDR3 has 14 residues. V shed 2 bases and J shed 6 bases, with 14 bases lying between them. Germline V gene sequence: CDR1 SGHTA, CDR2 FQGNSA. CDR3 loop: CASSLRREWGEQYF. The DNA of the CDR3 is TGTGCCAGCAGCTTAAGGCGGGAATGGGGCGAGCAGTACTTC.

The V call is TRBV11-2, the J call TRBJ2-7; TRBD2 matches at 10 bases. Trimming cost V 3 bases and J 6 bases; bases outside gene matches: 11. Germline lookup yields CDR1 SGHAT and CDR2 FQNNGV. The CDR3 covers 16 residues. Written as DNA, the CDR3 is TGTGCCAGCAGCTTTGGTTCCAGCGGGAGGGCCCTCGAGCAGTACTTC. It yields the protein CASSFGSSGRALEQYF.

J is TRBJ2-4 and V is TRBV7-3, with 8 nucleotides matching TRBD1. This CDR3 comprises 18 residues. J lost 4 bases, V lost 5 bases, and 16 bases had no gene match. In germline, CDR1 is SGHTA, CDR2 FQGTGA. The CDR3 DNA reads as TGTGCCAGCAGCCCGGACAGGGCGGCGGGGAGGATTAAAAACATTCAGTACTTC. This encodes CASSPDRAAGRIKNIQYF.

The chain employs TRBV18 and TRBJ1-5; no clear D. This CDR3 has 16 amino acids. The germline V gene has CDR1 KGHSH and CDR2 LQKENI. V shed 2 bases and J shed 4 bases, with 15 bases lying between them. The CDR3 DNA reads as TGTGCCAGCTCACCATCTCCTAGTGGCAGAAATCAGCCCCAGCATTTT. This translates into CASSPSPSGRNQPQHF.

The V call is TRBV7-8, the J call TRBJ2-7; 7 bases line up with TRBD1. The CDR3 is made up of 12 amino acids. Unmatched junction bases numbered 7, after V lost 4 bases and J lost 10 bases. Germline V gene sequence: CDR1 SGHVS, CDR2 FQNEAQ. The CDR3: CASSSPTGAQYF. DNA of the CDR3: TGTGCCAGCAGCTCCCCAACAGGGGCCCAGTACTTC.

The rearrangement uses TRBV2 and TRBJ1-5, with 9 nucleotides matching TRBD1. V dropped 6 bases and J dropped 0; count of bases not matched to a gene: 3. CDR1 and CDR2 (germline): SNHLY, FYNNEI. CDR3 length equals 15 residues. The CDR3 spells CASRSGQGSNQPQHF. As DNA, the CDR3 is TGTGCCAGCAGATCGGGACAGGGTAGCAATCAGCCCCAGCATTTT.

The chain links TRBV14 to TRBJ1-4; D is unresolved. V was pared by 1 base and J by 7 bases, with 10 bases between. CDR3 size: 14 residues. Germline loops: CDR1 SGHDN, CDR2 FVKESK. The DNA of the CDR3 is TGTGCCAGCAGCCAAGGAGGGTCCAGTGAAAAACTGTTTTTT. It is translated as CASSQGGSSEKLFF.

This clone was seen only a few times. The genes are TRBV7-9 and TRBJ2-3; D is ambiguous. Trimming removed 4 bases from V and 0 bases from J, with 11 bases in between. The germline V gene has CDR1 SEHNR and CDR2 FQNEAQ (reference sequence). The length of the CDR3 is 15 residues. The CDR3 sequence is CASSSPQVSTDTQYF. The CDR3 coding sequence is TGTGCCAGCAGCTCCCCCCAGGTTAGCACAGATACGCAGTATTTT.